This is a list of T cell receptor beta chains from one sample in a study of cytomegalovirus exposure and HLA in healthy donors. TCRdb keeps only in-frame clones here, not all; method: immunoSEQ multiplex PCR. The sample lists approximately 150,000 clones; less than 80% were seen once. Input material: PBMCs. These receptors originate from a man aged 40-50 years in good health and CMV-seronegative. CDR3s include the opening cysteine and the closing phenylalanine or tryptophan. A D gene is named only where the DNA matches it firmly. Clone size is not always given. Where it is, it says once, few, many or a class for expanded clones.

d_gene,j_gene,abundance,v_gene,CDR3nt,CDR3aa
-,TRBJ2-3,few,TRBV4-2,TGTGCCAGCAGCCCCTACTCAGGGTTCCGGCCAGATACGCACTATTTT,CASSPYSGFRPDTHYF
-,TRBJ1-4,few,TRBV19,TGTGCCAGTAGGAATATGGGCGCACGGAATGAAAAACTGTTTTTT,CASRNMGARNEKLFF
-,TRBJ2-7,-,TRBV6-1,TGTGCCAGCAGTGTTTCTCTCCAGGCTGTTGGTGAGCAGTACTTC,CASSVSLQAVGEQYF
TRBD1,TRBJ1-1,-,TRBV5-1,TGCGCCAGCAGCTTGGGGACAGGGTACACTGAAGCTTTCTTT,CASSLGTGYTEAFF
-,TRBJ2-7,once,TRBV21-1,TGTGCCAGCAGCAAAGGGAGGCGGACAGGGGGAGGATCCTACGAGCAGTACTTC,CASSKGRRTGGGSYEQYF
TRBD2,TRBJ2-3,-,TRBV9,TGTGCCAGCAGCGGGCCGACTAGCAATACGCAGTATTTT,CASSGPTSNTQYF
-,TRBJ1-2,-,TRBV9,TGTGCCAGCAGCCCGCGGACGGGACTAAACTATGGCTACACCTTC,CASSPRTGLNYGYTF
TRBD1,TRBJ2-2,few,TRBV6-5,TGTGCCAGCAGTTTGACGACAGGGGGCAGCACCGGGGAGCTGTTTTTT,CASSLTTGGSTGELFF
-,TRBJ2-7,-,TRBV2,TGTGCCAGCAGTGATGCCCCCTACGAGCAGTACTTC,CASSDAPYEQYF
TRBD1,TRBJ1-2,-,TRBV11-1,TGTGCCAGCAGCAGCCGGGACAGCTATGGCTACACCTTC,CASSSRDSYGYTF
TRBD1,TRBJ2-7,-,TRBV7-6,TGTGCCAGCAGCTCGACAGGGAGCTCCTACGAGCAGTACTTC,CASSSTGSSYEQYF
TRBD2,TRBJ2-7,-,TRBV7-9,TGTGCCAGCAGCCCCAGGACTAGCGGGGACAGTTACGAGCAGTACTTC,CASSPRTSGDSYEQYF
-,TRBJ2-3,once,TRBV12-5,TGTGCTGTAGCGAGGGATGGCACAGATACGCAGTATTTT,CAVARDGTDTQYF
-,TRBJ2-5,-,TRBV5-1,TGCGCCAGCAGCTTGGCAACAGGGTCAGAGACCCAGTACTTC,CASSLATGSETQYF
TRBD1,TRBJ1-5,-,TRBV2,TGTGCCAGCAGGGACAGGGGAAGTCAGCCCCAGCATTTT,CASRDRGSQPQHF
-,TRBJ1-1,once,TRBV10-3,TGTGCCATCAGTGAGCCCCAGGAGAACACTGAAGCTTTCTTT,CAISEPQENTEAFF
-,TRBJ1-6,once,TRBV2,TGTGCCAGCAAAAGGGTGGGGGGAGGATCTTCACCCCTCCACTTT,CASKRVGGGSSPLHF
-,TRBJ2-2,-,TRBV5-1,TGCGCCAGCAGCTTGGAGGGGGCCGGGGAGCTGTTTTTT,CASSLEGAGELFF
TRBD2,TRBJ2-7,once,TRBV5-1,TGCGCCAGCAGCTTGAGGGCGACTAGCGGGGGGGCTACCTACGAGCAGTACTTC,CASSLRATSGGATYEQYF
TRBD2,TRBJ2-3,-,TRBV9,TGTGCCAGCAGCGTAGTAGCGGGGCTAGTTCCAGATACGCAGTATTTT,CASSVVAGLVPDTQYF
-,TRBJ1-2,-,TRBV19,TGTGCCAGTAGTATGGTTCCAACGGGGGGGATCTATGGCTACACCTTC,CASSMVPTGGIYGYTF
-,TRBJ1-1,once,TRBV9,TGTGCCAGCAGCGTAGTAGGAAGGAGGGGTTTGAACACTGAAGCTTTCTTT,CASSVVGRRGLNTEAFF
TRBD1,TRBJ1-5,-,TRBV6-1,TGTGCCAGCAGTGATGAGACAGGGCTAAATCAGCCCCAGCATTTT,CASSDETGLNQPQHF
TRBD1,TRBJ2-2,-,TRBV5-4,TGTGCCAGCAGCTCGTCATGGACAGGGGCGGGCGGGGAGCTGTTTTTT,CASSSSWTGAGGELFF
TRBD2,TRBJ2-1,-,TRBV30,TGTGCCACCTGGGCGGGGGTTGGGGAGCAGTTCTTC,CATWAGVGEQFF
TRBD2,TRBJ2-3,-,TRBV6-1,TGTGCCAGCAGTCCCGCTAGCGGGACAACAGATACGCAGTATTTT,CASSPASGTTDTQYF
TRBD1,TRBJ2-7,-,TRBV2,TGTGCCACCACGGCGACAGGGGGGCGGTACGAGCAGTACTTC,CATTATGGRYEQYF
-,TRBJ2-5,-,TRBV6-4,TGTGCCAGCCCCAGGTTACCCGTGCAAGAGACCCAGTACTTC,CASPRLPVQETQYF
-,TRBJ1-1,-,TRBV7-3,TGTGCCAGCAGCTTAAGTGGCGGGGCAGCTTTCTTT,CASSLSGGAAFF
-,TRBJ1-2,-,TRBV11-1,TGTGCCAGCAGCTTAACAGGCAGCTATGGCTACACCTTC,CASSLTGSYGYTF
TRBD2,TRBJ2-1,-,TRBV7-9,TGTGCCAGCAGCTTAGACGGCGGGGGGGCGAGAAATGAGCAGTTCTTC,CASSLDGGGARNEQFF
TRBD1,TRBJ1-4,-,TRBV9,TGTGCCAGCAGCGTCTCGACAGGGGGCGGTGAAAAACTGTTTTTT,CASSVSTGGGEKLFF
-,TRBJ1-4,-,TRBV30,TGTGCCTGGAGTCTGACTACAACTAATGAAAAACTGTTTTTT,CAWSLTTTNEKLFF
TRBD1,TRBJ1-1,-,TRBV19,TGTGCCAGTAGTGCGACAGGGTCGGACACTGAAGCTTTCTTT,CASSATGSDTEAFF
TRBD2,TRBJ2-7,-,TRBV6-5,TGTGCCAGCAGCCCAATCCCGGGGGGTACCTACGAGCAGTACTTC,CASSPIPGGTYEQYF
-,TRBJ2-5,-,TRBV5-1,TGCGCCAGCAGCTTGGAGAGGAAGTTACAAGAGACCCAGTACTTC,CASSLERKLQETQYF
-,TRBJ1-2,-,TRBV5-8,TGTGCCAGCAGCTTGGACAGAGATGGCTACACCTTC,CASSLDRDGYTF
TRBD2,TRBJ2-2,-,TRBV5-1,TGCGCCAGCAGCAGAACTAGCGGTTCTAACACCGGGGAGCTGTTTTTT,CASSRTSGSNTGELFF
-,TRBJ2-2,-,TRBV9,TGTGCCAGCAGCGCCGGGAGAAGGGCAGGCACTAAGAACACCGGGGAGCTGTTTTTT,CASSAGRRAGTKNTGELFF
TRBD2,TRBJ2-7,-,TRBV6-1,TGTGCCAGCACCCCTAGCGGGGCAAACTACGAGCAGTACTTC,CASTPSGANYEQYF
-,TRBJ2-1,-,TRBV5-8,TGTGCCAGCAGCCGGATGGGACTCCGTATGAATACCGAGCAGTTCTTC,CASSRMGLRMNTEQFF
TRBD1,TRBJ1-5,few,TRBV9,TGTGCCAGCAGTCTTCAGGGGGGCCTCGATCAGCCCCAGCATTTT,CASSLQGGLDQPQHF
-,TRBJ1-3,-,TRBV6-1,TGTGCCAGCAGTGCCTCAGGGAATTCAAACACCATATATTTT,CASSASGNSNTIYF
TRBD2,TRBJ2-5,few,TRBV18,TGTGCCAGCTCACCTGAAAAGGGGACTAGCGGCCAAGAGACCCAGTACTTC,CASSPEKGTSGQETQYF
-,TRBJ2-7,-,TRBV10-3,TGTGCCATCTTGAGCTCCTACGAGCAGTACTTC,CAILSSYEQYF
-,TRBJ1-1,once,TRBV6-5,TGTGCCAGCAGGGGGGGGTACACTGAAGCTTTCTTT,CASRGGYTEAFF
-,TRBJ2-3,-,TRBV5-3,TGTGCCAGAAGCCGATTCAGGGGATGCTCGCCAAGTCACACAGATACGCAGTATTTT,CARSRFRGCSPSHTDTQYF
-,TRBJ2-7,-,TRBV29-1,TGCAGCGTTGAAGAGGAGTACGAGCAGTACTTC,CSVEEEYEQYF